This T cell receptor (beta chain) was profiled in a study of T cell changes during pregnancy in multiple sclerosis. This clone was observed once. Repertoires were generated with immunoSEQ multiplex PCR, while TCRdb's copy carries only in-frame clones and drops some. The sample has fewer than 50,000 clones; 92% are singletons. The V end was cut by 3 bases, the J end by 2 bases, with 13 bases between. This CDR3 has 14 amino acids. Per germline, CDR1 GTSNPN and CDR2 SVGIG (reference sequence). Source: CD4+ T cells from peripheral blood mononuclear cells, taken in the second trimester of pregnancy. This receptor was identified in a female donor in good health, enrolled as a control in a pregnancy study. V and J are TRBV30 and TRBJ1-2; perhaps TRBD1 as D (6 bases). The CDR3 DNA reads as TGTGCCTGGAGGACACAGGGACAAAACTATGGCTACACCTTC. Its protein product is CAWRTQGQNYGYTF.